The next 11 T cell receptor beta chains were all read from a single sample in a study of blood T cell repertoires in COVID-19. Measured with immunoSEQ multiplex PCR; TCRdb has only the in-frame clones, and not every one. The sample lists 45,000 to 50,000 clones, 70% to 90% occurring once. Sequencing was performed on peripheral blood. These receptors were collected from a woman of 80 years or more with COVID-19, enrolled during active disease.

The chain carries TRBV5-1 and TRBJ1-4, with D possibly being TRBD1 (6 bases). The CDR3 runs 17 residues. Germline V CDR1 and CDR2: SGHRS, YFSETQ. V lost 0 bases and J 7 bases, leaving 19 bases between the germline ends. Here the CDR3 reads CASSLAKGGGSSEKLFF. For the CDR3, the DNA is TGCGCCAGCAGCTTGGCCAAAGGGGGAGGGTCGAGTGAAAAACTGTTTTTT.

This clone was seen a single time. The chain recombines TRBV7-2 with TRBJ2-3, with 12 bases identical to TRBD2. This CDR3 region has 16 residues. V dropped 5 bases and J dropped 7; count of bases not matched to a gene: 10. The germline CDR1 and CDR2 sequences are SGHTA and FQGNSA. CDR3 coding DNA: TGTGCCAGCAGCCCCGGAGGAGGACTAGCGGGATATACGCAGTATTTT. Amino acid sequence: CASSPGGGLAGYTQYF.

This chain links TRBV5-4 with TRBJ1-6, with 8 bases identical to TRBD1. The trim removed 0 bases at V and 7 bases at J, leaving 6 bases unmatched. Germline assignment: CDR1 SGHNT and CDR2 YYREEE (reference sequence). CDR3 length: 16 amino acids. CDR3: CASSLGRGQVNSPLHF. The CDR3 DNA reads TGTGCCAGCAGCTTGGGGAGGGGACAGGTGAATTCACCCCTCCACTTT.

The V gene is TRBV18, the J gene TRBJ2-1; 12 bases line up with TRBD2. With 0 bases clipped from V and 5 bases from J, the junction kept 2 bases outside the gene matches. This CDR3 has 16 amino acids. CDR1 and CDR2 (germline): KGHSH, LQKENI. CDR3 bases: TGTGCCAGCTCACCACCGACTAGCGGGAGTAACAATGAGCAGTTCTTC. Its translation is CASSPPTSGSNNEQFF.

DNA for the CDR3: TGTGCCAGCAGTGAAGTACGGGGGGGTAGTTCACCCCTCCACTTT. This encodes CASSEVRGGSSPLHF. The chain employs TRBV6-1 and TRBJ1-6, with D perhaps TRBD1 (5 bases). The CDR3 runs 15 residues. The germline CDR1 and CDR2 sequences are MNHNS and SASEGT. V gave up 1 base and J gave up 9 bases, with 13 bases separating them.

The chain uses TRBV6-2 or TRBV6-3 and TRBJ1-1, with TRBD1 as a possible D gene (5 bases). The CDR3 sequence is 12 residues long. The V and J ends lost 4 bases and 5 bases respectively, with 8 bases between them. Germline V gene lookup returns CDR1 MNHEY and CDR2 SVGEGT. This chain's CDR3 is CASSFRGTEAFF. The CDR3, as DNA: TGTGCCAGCAGTTTTCGGGGGACTGAAGCTTTCTTT.

CDR3 nucleotide sequence: TGTGCCAGCAGTTACGCCCAACTTAACTACGAGCAGTACTTC. Amino acid sequence: CASSYAQLNYEQYF. The V and J genes are TRBV6-2 or TRBV6-3 and TRBJ2-7; the D is unclear. CDR1 MNHEY and CDR2 SVGEGT come from the germline V gene. The germline V and J ends were trimmed by 2 bases and 3 bases, with 11 bases remaining between them. The CDR3 is made up of 14 amino acids.

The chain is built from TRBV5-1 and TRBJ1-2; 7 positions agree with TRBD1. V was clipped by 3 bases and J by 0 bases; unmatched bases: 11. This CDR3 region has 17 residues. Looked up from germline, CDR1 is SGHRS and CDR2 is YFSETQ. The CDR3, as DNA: TGCGCCAGCAGCTCGGGACAGAGAATTTTAGCTAACTATGGCTACACCTTC. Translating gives CASSSGQRILANYGYTF.

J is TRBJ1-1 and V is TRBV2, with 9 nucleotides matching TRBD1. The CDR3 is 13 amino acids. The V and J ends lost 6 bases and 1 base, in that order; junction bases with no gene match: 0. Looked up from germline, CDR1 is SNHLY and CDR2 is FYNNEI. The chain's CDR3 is CASRGQGNTEAFF. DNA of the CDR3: TGTGCCAGCAGGGGACAGGGGAACACTGAAGCTTTCTTT.

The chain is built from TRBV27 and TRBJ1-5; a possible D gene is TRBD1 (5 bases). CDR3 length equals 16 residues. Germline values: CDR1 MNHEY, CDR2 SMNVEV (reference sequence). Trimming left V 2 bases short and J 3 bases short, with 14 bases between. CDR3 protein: CASSLGRASLNQPQHF. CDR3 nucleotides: TGTGCCAGCAGTTTAGGCAGGGCCTCCCTCAATCAGCCCCAGCATTTT.

This CDR3 reads CASSVLGNTYEQYF. CDR3 in DNA: TGTGCCAGCAGCGTCCTCGGGAATACCTACGAGCAGTACTTC. The V gene is TRBV9, the J gene TRBJ2-7; D perhaps matches TRBD2 (5 bases). The CDR3 runs 14 residues. CDR1 and CDR2 from the germline V gene are SGDLS and YYNGEE. Between the trimmed V and J ends, which lost 2 bases and 2 bases, there was a span of 11 bases.